This T cell receptor (beta chain) was sequenced in a study of blood T cell repertoires in COVID-19 (dated by TCRdb to 2020 to 2022). About the study as a whole: Samples covering the acute and convalescent phases of COVID-19 were provided by collaborators in the United States, Italy and Spain. Nearly every sample came with metadata listing a de-identified subject ID, COVID-19 status, age in years and sex. The dataset comprised deeply sampled blood TCRbeta repertoires from subjects exposed to, actively infected with, or recovered from COVID-19. The material from the prospective study consisted of cDNA or gDNA derived from T cells, B-cell-depleted T cells, or PBMCs. The repertoires were released in a freely available public database intended as a resource for research on the immune response to SARS-CoV-2. The samples were drawn from two sources: the first 160 participants of the ongoing ImmuneRACE study, and 950 to 1,500 subjects contributed by 6 global collaborators. Where available, HLA class I and class II types were taken from metadata supplied by the sample provider and were not determined by assay-based typing.

Trimming accounts for 7 bases at V and 9 bases at J, while the number of junction bases matched to no gene is 5. The CDR3 sequence holds 11 residues, the cysteine and phenylalanine included. Only the CDR3 portion is preserved as DNA: 33 bases, with reading frame beginning at the first base. CDR1 DFQATT and CDR2 SNEGSKA are derived from the germline V gene (reference sequence). The paper as a whole reports these results and caveats: Clinical and demographic metadata were provided uncurated, with the amount varying by source and participant.

Participants in the prospective study were enrolled through a virtual design, were aged roughly 18 to 100 years, and lived in about 25 United States geographic areas. Cohort assignment in the prospective study relied on participant-reported clinical history from a screening survey and a study questionnaire. Each participant in the prospective study had whole blood, serum and a nasopharyngeal or oropharyngeal swab collected by mobile phlebotomists. Participants in the prospective study had the option to provide additional blood draws and questionnaires over an approximately 2-month period. Blood samples from the prospective study were shipped frozen or at room temperature prior to DNA extraction. The immunoSEQ Assay, a bias-controlled multiplex PCR, was used to amplify TCRbeta CDR3 regions from genomic DNA. In the original analysis: The number of nucleated cells in each sample was estimated by amplification of reference gene primers within the assay. Sequence reads were collapsed and filtered to measure the absolute abundance of every unique TCRbeta CDR3 rearrangement. For each sample, productive Simpson clonality was calculated as the square root of Simpson's diversity index over productive rearrangements. In TCRdb, the immuneACCESS table is reduced to in-frame sequences with V and J assigned. These tables do not hold every clone; where another copy was compared, an unresolved V gene accounts for under half, and the others remain unexplained. Clone size and the V and J calls come from that table; the DNA yielded D and trimming. Counted in this sample were about 270,000 clones; around 90% of them appeared once. The ten top clones hold roughly 4.3% of the sample.

Notes on this clone: The clone's antigen remains unknown. Qualities for individual bases were not recorded, and no much larger clone is one base off.

This TCR derives from a woman aged 25-40 years with acute COVID-19. The material sequenced was PBMCs or T cells enriched from blood (not recorded which). The V gene is TRBV20-1 and the J gene is TRBJ2-1; 8 central nucleotides agree with TRBD2. At the DNA level, the sequence is TGCAGTGTTCAGACTAGCGCTGAGCAGTTCTTC. It codes for CSVQTSAEQFF.